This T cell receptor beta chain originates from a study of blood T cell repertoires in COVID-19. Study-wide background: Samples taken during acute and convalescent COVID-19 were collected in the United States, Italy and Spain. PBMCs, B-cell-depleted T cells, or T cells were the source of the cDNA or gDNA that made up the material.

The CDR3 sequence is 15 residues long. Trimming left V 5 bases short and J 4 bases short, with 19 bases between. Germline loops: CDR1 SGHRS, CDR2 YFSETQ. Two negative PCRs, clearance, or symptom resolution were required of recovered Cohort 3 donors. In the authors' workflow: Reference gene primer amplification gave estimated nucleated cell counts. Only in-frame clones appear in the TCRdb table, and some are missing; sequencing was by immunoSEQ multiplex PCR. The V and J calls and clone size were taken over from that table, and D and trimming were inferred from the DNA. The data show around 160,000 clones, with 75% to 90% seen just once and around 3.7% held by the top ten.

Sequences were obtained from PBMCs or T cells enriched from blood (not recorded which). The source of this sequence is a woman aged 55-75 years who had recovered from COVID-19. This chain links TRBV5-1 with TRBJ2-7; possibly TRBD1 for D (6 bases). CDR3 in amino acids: CASSSHQGTPYEQYF. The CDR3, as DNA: TGCGCCAGCAGTTCACATCAGGGGACCCCTTACGAGCAGTACTTC.